This T cell receptor (beta chain) emerged from a study of CD8 T cells in Susac syndrome. TCR beta from blood CD8+ and CD4+ T cells was sequenced. Patients with stable or active relapsing-remitting disease, all of them treatment-naive, made up the multiple sclerosis controls. CD8+ and CD4+ T cells were negatively isolated; TEMRA cells were FACS-enriched. The RNA input was about 0.5 to 1 ug, and it was reverse transcribed with random hexamers. By means of immunoSEQ multiplex PCR, TCR beta CDR3 spanning 54 Vbeta and 13 Jbeta underwent amplification. TCRdb recomputed calls from the immunoSEQ multiplex PCR reads with MiXCR, one row per CDR3 protein. The sample shows approximately 150,000 distinct CDR3 sequences, less than 95% of them seen only once. CDR1 and CDR2 (germline): KGHDR, SFDVKD. This CDR3 spans 13 amino acids. Trimming pared 5 bases from V and 5 bases from J, leaving 11 bases between.

The receptor's source is a human donor with multiple sclerosis. The chain joins TRBV24-1 to TRBJ2-5; a weak D match, TRBD1 (6 bases). The sample taken for sequencing was CD4+ T cells from PBMCs. This chain's CDR3 is CATSGGGTETQYF. The CDR3 DNA reads as TGTGCCACCAGTGGAGGGGGAACCGAGACCCAGTACTTC.